This T cell receptor (beta chain) comes out of a study of blood T cells in healthy people across ages. General study points: Higher naive T cell percentage went strongly together with higher TCR beta diversity. Getting older went along with TCR beta diversity per million T cells dropping roughly linearly. The study regarded diversity estimates from one million T cells as underestimates.

Primers used in a second PCR of about 6 to 11 cycles were a sample-barcoded 5' primer and a J-beta primer mix. Each cDNA was tagged by a template-switch adaptor containing 12 random nucleotides. TCRdb re-called the 5' RACE reads with MiXCR, one entry per CDR3 protein. The sample consists of some 710,000 distinct CDR3 sequences, around a fifth of them appearing once. Germline CDR1 and CDR2: SSHAT and FNYEAQ (reference sequence). The trim removed 0 bases at V and 4 bases at J, leaving 10 bases unmatched. This CDR3 contains 17 residues. In this sample, this clonotype turned up a few times. Its antigen remains unidentified.

The chain has TRBV7-7 and TRBJ2-3; 7 positions agree with TRBD2. The clonotype originates from a man between 65 and 85 years old in good health. Sequencing was performed on blood. CDR3 DNA sequence: TGTGCCAGCAGCTTAGCGTTTTCGGGAGGCGGTTCAGATACGCAGTATTTT. This gives the protein CASSLAFSGGGSDTQYF.